Following are 28 T cell receptor beta chains from one sample sequenced in a study of technical replicates of blood from several donors. The method was immunoSEQ multiplex PCR; TCRdb's version includes in-frame clones alone and lacks a portion of them. The sample shows roughly 16,000 clones, around nine tenths of them seen only once. What was sequenced was PBMCs. The receptors come from a human donor in good health.

The CDR3 reads CASSNPGERYEQYF. The CDR3 DNA reads as TGTGCCAGTAGTAACCCTGGGGAGAGGTACGAGCAGTACTTC. V gene TRBV19 combines with J gene TRBJ2-7, with D possibly matching TRBD2 (5 bases). CDR1 LNHDA and CDR2 SQIVND come from the germline V gene (reference sequence). Trimming stripped 4 bases from V and 4 bases from J, with 14 bases between. The CDR3 has 14 amino acids.

CDR3 region: CASGSGQGEKLFF. The CDR3 DNA sequence: TGTGCTAGTGGCTCCGGACAGGGGGAAAAACTGTTTTTT. J is TRBJ1-4 and V is TRBV12-5; 9 bases align to TRBD1. The CDR3 has 13 residues. The ends lost 6 bases at V and 8 bases at J; junction bases unmatched: 4. Per germline, CDR1 LGHNT and CDR2 FRNRAP.

This rearrangement joins TRBV5-1 to TRBJ2-3, with 7 bases fitting TRBD2. The CDR3 contains 17 residues. Germline loops: CDR1 SGHRS, CDR2 YFSETQ. J gave up 3 bases and V 3 bases, and 13 bases lay outside the gene matches. CDR3 bases: TGCGCCAGCAGCTCCATACCCTTGGGGGAGGGTACAGATACGCAGTATTTT. Amino acids: CASSSIPLGEGTDTQYF.

The chain combines TRBV5-6 with TRBJ2-7; no firm D call. This CDR3 spans 13 amino acids. Germline V lookup: CDR1 SGHDT, CDR2 YYEEEE. The V and J ends lost 4 bases and 6 bases respectively, with 14 bases between them. The CDR3 bases are TGTGCCAGCAGCCTGTTTTCGAGAGGCGAGCAGTACTTC. It is translated as CASSLFSRGEQYF.

The V call is TRBV5-1, the J call TRBJ2-7; 9 bases map to TRBD2. The J segment lost 6 bases and the V segment lost 4 bases, leaving 8 bases of the junction unmatched. The germline CDR1 and CDR2 sequences are SGHRS and YFSETQ. This CDR3 has 14 amino acids. This CDR3 is CASSTGTSLGEQYF. The CDR3 region has the DNA TGCGCCAGCAGCACCGGGACTAGCCTAGGCGAGCAGTACTTC.

This sequence joins TRBV6-1 and TRBJ1-2; D unresolved. V lost 1 base to trimming and J lost 4 bases, with 16 bases between them. The V gene's germline CDR1 is MNHNS and CDR2 SASEGT. The CDR3 has 16 residues. The CDR3 loop is CASSEVIRKLGYGYTF. The CDR3 coding sequence is TGTGCCAGCAGTGAAGTTATCAGGAAGCTTGGCTATGGCTACACCTTC.

The V call is TRBV19, the J call TRBJ1-5, with 7 nucleotides matching TRBD1. Germline lookup yields CDR1 LNHDA and CDR2 SQIVND (reference sequence). V was clipped by 5 bases and J by 6 bases; unmatched bases: 10. The CDR3 spans 15 residues. CDR3 amino acids: CASSPRTGAVQPQHF. CDR3 DNA: TGTGCCAGTAGTCCTAGGACAGGTGCCGTTCAGCCCCAGCATTTT.

This clone was observed once. Here the CDR3 reads CASSATSGSLNEQFF. The DNA of the CDR3 is TGTGCCAGCAGCGCGACTAGCGGGAGTCTCAATGAGCAGTTCTTC. The chain combines TRBV2 with TRBJ2-1; 12 nucleotides line up with TRBD2. The germline gives CDR1 SNHLY, CDR2 FYNNEI. V shed 6 bases and J 6 bases; nucleotides not matched to a gene: 6. The CDR3 sequence is 15 residues long.

This chain joins TRBV12-5 and TRBJ2-7, with TRBD2 matching 10 bases. Germline V gene data show CDR1 as LGHNT and CDR2 as FRNRAP. The V gene end was trimmed by 1 base and the J gene end by 5 bases; junction bases not matched to a gene: 8. The CDR3 contains 16 residues. CDR3 residues: CASGLDWASGRNEQYF. As DNA, the CDR3 is TGTGCTAGTGGTTTGGACTGGGCTAGCGGGAGAAACGAGCAGTACTTC.

In this sample, this clone turned up a few times. V is TRBV28 and J is TRBJ2-7; 10 positions match TRBD1. CDR3 length: 15 amino acids. Losses at the gene ends were 4 bases for V and 6 bases for J; bases not matched to a gene: 9. Germline loops: CDR1 MDHEN, CDR2 SYDVKM. The CDR3 region is CASSSRTGGVGEQYF. The CDR3 bases are TGTGCCAGCAGTTCTCGGACAGGGGGAGTCGGCGAGCAGTACTTC. The full variable domain, its missing parts supplied by reference TRBV28 and TRBJ2-7, is DVKVTQSSRYLVKRTGEKVFLECVQDMDHENMFWYRQDPGLGLRLIYFSYDVKMKEKGDIPEGYSVSREKKERFSLILESASTNQTSMYLCASSSRTGGVGEQYFGPGTRLTVT.

This rearrangement joins TRBV15 to TRBJ2-1, with 13 bases identical to TRBD2. The CDR3 spans 12 residues. Germline CDR1 LNHNV, CDR2 YYDKDF (reference sequence). The V segment lost 5 bases and the J segment 15 bases; nucleotides outside the gene matches: 4. This CDR3 is CATSLLAGGWFF. CDR3 nucleotide sequence: TGTGCCACCAGCCTACTAGCGGGAGGGTGGTTCTTC.

This chain joins TRBV6-1 and TRBJ2-3, with 12 bases aligning to TRBD2. Germline lookup yields CDR1 MNHNS and CDR2 SASEGT. V dropped 4 bases and J dropped 6; count of bases not matched to a gene: 8. CDR3 length: 16 amino acids. The CDR3 coding sequence is TGTGCCAGCAGTGCATTACTAGCGGGAGGTTTTGATACGCAGTATTTT. This sequence encodes CASSALLAGGFDTQYF.

The chain joins TRBV28 to TRBJ2-7; 9 positions agree with TRBD1. Germline V lookup: CDR1 MDHEN, CDR2 SYDVKM. V shed 5 bases, J shed 6 bases, and the junction held 8 bases outside the gene matches. The length of the CDR3 is 14 residues. The CDR3 region is CASSPRDRVGEQYF. In DNA, the CDR3 is TGTGCCAGCAGTCCCCGGGACAGGGTTGGCGAGCAGTACTTC.

The CDR3 DNA follows: TGTGCCAGCAGCTTAGCTAGCGGGAGCTACGAGCAGTACTTC. The encoded protein is CASSLASGSYEQYF. The chain uses TRBV7-9 and TRBJ2-7, with TRBD2 matching 9 bases. J lost 3 bases, V lost 0 bases, and 0 bases had no gene match. The germline CDR1 and CDR2 sequences are SEHNR and FQNEAQ (reference sequence). The CDR3 is made up of 14 amino acids.

This chain links TRBV15 with TRBJ1-4; 8 nucleotides agree with TRBD1. The V and J ends lost 2 bases and 8 bases, in that order; junction bases with no gene match: 10. CDR1 is LNHNV and CDR2 is YYDKDF in the germline V gene (reference sequence). The CDR3 has 16 amino acids. CDR3 residues: CATSRSPDRVDEKLFF. The DNA of the CDR3 is TGTGCCACCAGCAGATCCCCGGACAGGGTAGACGAAAAACTGTTTTTT.

This clone has a handful of counts. V gene TRBV25-1 combines with J gene TRBJ2-7, with 7 bases that match TRBD1. Germline loops: CDR1 MGHDK, CDR2 SYGVNS. Trimming cost V 3 bases and J 1 base; bases outside gene matches: 6. The CDR3 consists of 15 residues. CDR3 DNA sequence: TGTGCCAGCAGTGATCCCGCCAGGGGGTCCTACGAGCAGTACTTC. Amino acid sequence: CASSDPARGSYEQYF.

The sample holds one count of this clone. The chain combines TRBV5-1 with TRBJ2-1; 13 bases are a match to TRBD2. Per the germline V gene, CDR1 is SGHRS and CDR2 is YFSETQ. The ends lost 0 bases at V and 0 bases at J; junction bases unmatched: 9. This CDR3 has 20 amino acids. CDR3 in DNA: TGCGCCAGCAGCTTGGAAAGGGGGACTAGCGGGACGAGCTCCTACAATGAGCAGTTCTTC. It translates to CASSLERGTSGTSSYNEQFF. The full variable domain, with the rest looked up from reference TRBV5-1 and TRBJ2-1, is KAGVTQTPRYLIKTRGQQVTLSCSPISGHRSVSWYQQTPGQGLQFLFEYFSETQRNKGNFPGRFSGRQFSNSRSEMNVSTLELGDSALYLCASSLERGTSGTSSYNEQFFGPGTRLTVL.

The chain uses TRBV27 and TRBJ2-7; 7 bases are shared with TRBD2. Germline V gene data show CDR1 as MNHEY and CDR2 as SMNVEV (reference sequence). J was trimmed by 0 bases and V by 2 bases; bases with no gene match: 4. This CDR3 comprises 15 residues. The CDR3 loop is CASSLGGGYSYEQYF. The CDR3 coding sequence is TGTGCCAGCAGTTTAGGGGGGGGTTACTCCTACGAGCAGTACTTC.

The chain uses TRBV30 and TRBJ2-3, with D maybe TRBD2 (5 bases). The germline V and J ends were trimmed by 2 bases and 4 bases, with 22 bases remaining between them. Germline assignment: CDR1 GTSNPN and CDR2 SVGIG (reference sequence). The CDR3 totals 17 residues. CDR3 sequence (DNA): TGTGCCTGGAGTCGGCGAGCGGAAAACCTTACCCCAGATACGCAGTATTTT. This gives the protein CAWSRRAENLTPDTQYF.

The chain is built from TRBV6-5 and TRBJ2-5; the D gene is possibly TRBD1 (6 bases). Germline V lookup: CDR1 MNHEY, CDR2 SVGAGI. The CDR3 has 14 residues. The germline V and J ends were trimmed by 2 bases and 2 bases, with 9 bases remaining between them. The CDR3 loop reads CASSYTTGQETQYF. CDR3 bases: TGTGCCAGCAGTTACACAACAGGGCAAGAGACCCAGTACTTC.

The rearrangement links TRBV18 to TRBJ2-1; TRBD2 matches 10 bases. The CDR3 consists of 16 residues. Unmatched junction bases numbered 7, after V lost 3 bases and J lost 5 bases. Germline values: CDR1 KGHSH, CDR2 LQKENI. CDR3 nucleotide sequence: TGTGCCAGCTCACCCATGACTAGCGGGCAAAACAATGAGCAGTTCTTC. Translation: CASSPMTSGQNNEQFF.

The V call is TRBV20-1, the J call TRBJ2-5; no firm D call. Germline CDR1 reads DFQATT; CDR2 reads SNEGSKA (reference sequence). The CDR3 runs 11 residues. V was shortened by 6 bases and J by 2 bases, with 7 bases between the two germline ends. The CDR3 sequence: CSAHIQETQYF. The CDR3 DNA follows: TGCAGTGCCCACATACAAGAGACCCAGTACTTC.

To note about this clone: Other DNA sequences within the sample encode an identical CDR3. The chain is built from TRBV5-1 and TRBJ2-1; 9 nucleotides agree with TRBD2. Germline V gives CDR1 SGHRS, CDR2 YFSETQ. The CDR3 contains 14 residues. The junction had 6 bases not matched to a gene; V was cut back by 7 bases and J by 4 bases. The CDR3 DNA sequence: TGCGCCAGCTCCCCCGCGGGAGGGTACAATGAGCAGTTCTTC. Encoded protein: CASSPAGGYNEQFF.

The chain carries TRBV30 and TRBJ2-3; 8 bases are a match to TRBD1. The germline V gene encodes CDR1 GTSNPN and CDR2 SVGIG (reference sequence). V trimming: 1 base; J trimming: 3 bases; junction bases outside the gene matches: 3. The CDR3 extends over 14 amino acids. For the CDR3, the DNA is TGTGCCTGGAGTGGACAGGGGTGGACAGATACGCAGTATTTT. This gives the protein CAWSGQGWTDTQYF.

This clone was seen more than once but under ten times. The chain carries TRBV2 and TRBJ1-1; D possibly corresponds to TRBD1 (5 bases). Trimming cost V 5 bases and J 11 bases, with 15 bases left between them. The CDR3 runs to 12 residues. Per germline, CDR1 SNHLY and CDR2 FYNNEI. CDR3 amino acids: CASSQQAFEAFF. As DNA, the CDR3 is TGTGCCAGCAGTCAACAGGCGTTTGAGGCTTTCTTT.

The gene calls are TRBV7-9 and TRBJ2-7; 11 nucleotides agree with TRBD2. Trimming cost V 2 bases and J 5 bases; bases outside gene matches: 2. The length of the CDR3 is 14 residues. Germline V lookup: CDR1 SEHNR, CDR2 FQNEAQ (reference sequence). CDR3 region: CASSLTSGSHEQYF. The CDR3 DNA reads TGTGCCAGCAGCTTAACTAGCGGGAGCCACGAGCAGTACTTC.

The chain links TRBV7-9 to TRBJ1-5; maybe TRBD1 (5 bases). There are 14 residues in the CDR3. The V gene lost 2 bases and the J gene lost 3 bases, with 8 bases spanning the gap. Germline V gene sequence: CDR1 SEHNR, CDR2 FQNEAQ (reference sequence). The CDR3 bases are TGTGCCAGCAGCTTAAGGGGTTCCAATCAGCCCCAGCATTTT. Its translation: CASSLRGSNQPQHF.

The chain links TRBV5-1 to TRBJ2-3; a weak D match, TRBD2 (5 bases). The CDR3 contains 15 residues. V lost 5 bases and J 0 bases, leaving 13 bases between the germline ends. Germline V gene sequence: CDR1 SGHRS, CDR2 YFSETQ. The CDR3: CASRGEGASTDTQYF. The CDR3 DNA is TGCGCCAGCAGGGGAGAGGGTGCTAGCACAGATACGCAGTATTTT.